Following are 21 T cell receptor beta chains from one sample sequenced in a study of CD8+ T cells in alopecia areata. The authors extracted RNA and reverse transcribed it into cDNA as the sequencing template. Some clones are missing from TCRdb's copy, which holds only in-frame ones; the method was immunoSEQ multiplex PCR. The repertoire has about 270,000 clones, none seen only once; the ten largest take 0.9% to 1.5%. CD4, CD8alpha, NKG2D, NKG2ACE and other markers guided sorting of pooled cutaneous lymph node cells. Sample: CD4+ T cells sorted from a lymph node. All receptors come from a C3H/HeJ mouse with alopecia areata. The MHC haplotype of the strain is H2-k.

As regards this clone: Gene labels here are mouse ones. The CDR3 end falls 4 residues outside the read, so it is completed with the germline J gene. The same CDR3 also results from other DNA sequences found in this sample. The chain joins TRBV1 to TRBJ2-4, with a possible D match to TRBD1 (5 bases). V shed 2 bases and J shed 0 bases, with 6 bases lying between them. Germline CDR1 is NSQYPW and CDR2 is LRSPGD (reference sequence). The CDR3 runs to 14 residues. The CDR3 loop reads CTCSAQGSQNTLYF. The covered CDR3 bases are TGCACCTGCAGTGCACAGGGAAGTCAAAAC. The variable domain in full, completed from reference TRBV1 and TRBJ2-4, reads VTLLEQNPRWRLVPRGQAVNLRCILKNSQYPWMSWYQQDLQKQLQWLFTLRSPGDKEVKSLPGADYLATRVTDTELRLQVANMSQGRTLYCTCSAQGSQNTLYFGAGTRLSVL.

Comment on this clone: Genes and germline are mouse. The read terminates 3 residues before the CDR3 end, so the remaining end is supplied by the germline J gene. Other DNA sequences of this sample code for an identical CDR3. The rearrangement joins TRBV5 to TRBJ1-6; 9 nucleotides align to TRBD1. TRBJ1-6 is designated an ORF whose function remains uncertain. Trimming took 0 bases from V and 1 from J; bases not matched to a gene: 1. CDR3 size: 17 residues. The V gene's germline CDR1 is LGHNA and CDR2 YNLKQL (reference sequence). The covered CDR3 bases are TGTGCCAGCAGCCAAGAAGGGACAGGGTCCTATAATTCGCCC. It translates to CASSQEGTGSYNSP. The complete CDR3 reads CASSQEGTGSYNSPLYF.

On this clone: All gene names here are mouse names. CDR3 amino acids: CASSQDTGLDTGQLYF. CDR3 DNA (partial): TGTGCCAGCAGCCAAGATACGGGACTGGACACCGGG. V and J are TRBV5 and TRBJ2-2; 8 bases are a match to TRBD2. The observed sequence ends 4 residues before the CDR3 terminus, with the missing tail filled in from the germline J gene. The CDR3 extends over 16 amino acids. Per the germline V gene, CDR1 is LGHNA and CDR2 is YNLKQL (reference sequence). Trimming removed 0 bases from V and 3 bases from J; junction bases left unmatched: 3.

Concerning this clone: Mouse names are used for the genes. Read data end 4 residues before the CDR3 end; the end is taken from the germline J gene. V and J are TRBV13-2 and TRBJ2-5, with D possibly TRBD2 on 7 matching bases. The length of the CDR3 is 13 residues. CDR1 NNHNN and CDR2 SYGAGS come from the germline V gene (reference sequence). The chain's CDR3 is CASGVGGRDTQYF. Partial CDR3 DNA: TGTGCCAGCGGTGTCGGGGGGCGAGAC.

Concerning this clone: Any gene name here is a mouse gene name. The CDR3 extends 4 residues past the end of the read, so its final part is completed from the germline J gene. Other DNA sequences in this specimen translate into the identical CDR3. The chain is built from TRBV19 and TRBJ2-2; perhaps TRBD2 as D (6 bases). Germline loops: CDR1 FNHDT, CDR2 SITEND (reference sequence). The CDR3 runs 16 residues. V lost 0 bases to trimming and J lost 2 bases, with 11 bases between them. The CDR3 reads CASSIGLGTNTGQLYF. The DNA read from the CDR3 is TGTGCCAGCAGTATAGGGCTGGGGACGAACACCGGG.

As regards this clone: Germline and genes: mouse. The part of the CDR3 DNA that was read is TGTGCCTGGAGTCGACTGGGGGTCGACACCGGG. Its translation is CAWSRLGVDTG. The entire CDR3 is CAWSRLGVDTGQLYF. V is TRBV31 and J is TRBJ2-2; 9 nucleotides align to TRBD2. The read comes to an end 4 residues before the CDR3 does, leaving the germline J gene to fill in the end. CDR1 is GKSSPN and CDR2 is SITVG in the germline V gene. The trim removed 1 base at V and 3 bases at J, leaving 3 bases unmatched. The CDR3 runs 15 residues. The variable domain in full, completed from reference TRBV31 and TRBJ2-2, reads AQTIHQWPVAEIKAVGSPLSLGCTIKGKSSPNLYWYWQATGGTLQQLFYSITVGQVESVVQLNLSASRPKDDQFILSTEKLLLSHSGFYLCAWSRLGVDTGQLYFGEGSKLTVL.

This clone has only a few counts. Mouse names are used for the genes. CDR3 DNA (partial): TGTGCCAGCAGTGGGACTGGGAGAAAC. Its protein is CASSGTGRN. The entire CDR3 reads CASSGTGRNTLYF. The chain joins TRBV13-1 to TRBJ2-4, with 8 nucleotides matching TRBD2. The sequenced fragment ends 4 residues before the CDR3 boundary, so the rest is inferred from the germline J gene. The CDR3 contains 13 residues. The germline V gene has CDR1 NSHNY and CDR2 SYGAGN.

This clone was seen more than once but under ten times. Mouse gene names and germline throughout. Sequencing ends 4 residues short of the CDR3 end; the germline J gene provides the rest. The chain recombines TRBV13-1 with TRBJ2-1, with 8 bases matching TRBD1. The V gene's germline CDR1 is NSHNY and CDR2 SYGAGN. The CDR3 contains 15 residues. The CDR3 loop is CASSDAGQGGAEQFF. Incomplete CDR3 DNA: TGTGCCAGCAGTGATGCAGGACAGGGCGGGGCT.

As concerns this clone: Any gene name here is a mouse gene name. The read halts 4 residues ahead of the CDR3 end, with the missing end drawn from the germline J gene. J is TRBJ2-1 and V is TRBV4; 8 bases align to TRBD1. V lost 6 bases and J lost 3; bases outside the gene matches: 4. CDR3 length: 14 amino acids. Germline V gene sequence: CDR1 LGHDT, CDR2 YNNKQL (reference sequence). CDR3 DNA, as far as it was read: TGTGCCAGCAGAAGACAGGGGTCCTATGCT. This gives the protein CASRRQGSYA. The full CDR3 protein reads CASRRQGSYAEQFF.

For this clone: Here the gene names and germline are mouse. The read stops 4 residues short of the end of the CDR3; the missing end is completed from the germline J gene. The chain is built from TRBV19 and TRBJ2-3, with 11 positions matching TRBD2. Trimming took 4 bases from V and 4 from J; bases not matched to a gene: 5. The CDR3 covers 15 residues. Germline V gene sequence: CDR1 FNHDT, CDR2 SITEND (reference sequence). Partial CDR3 DNA: TGTGCCAGCAGTCTACACTGGGGGGGCCCAGAA. The encoded protein is CASSLHWGGPE. The whole CDR3 protein is CASSLHWGGPETLYF.

To note about this clone: Genes here carry mouse names. The CDR3 goes on 4 residues after the read ends, and that part is filled in from the germline J gene. V is TRBV5 and J is TRBJ2-7; 11 nucleotides match TRBD2. The CDR3 sequence is 15 residues long. CDR1 is LGHNA and CDR2 is YNLKQL in the germline V gene (reference sequence). The part of the CDR3 DNA that was read is TGTGCCAGCAGCCCCCGGACTGGGGGGAAGGAT. Translated: CASSPRTGGKD. The whole CDR3 is CASSPRTGGKDEQYF.

A few counts support this clone. Gene names are the mouse ones. The read gets to within 4 residues of the CDR3 end, and the germline J gene fills in the rest. V and J are TRBV13-3 and TRBJ2-2, with D maybe TRBD1 (6 bases). The CDR3 extends over 14 amino acids. The germline V and J ends were trimmed by 0 bases and 3 bases, with 6 bases remaining between them. CDR1 and CDR2 from the germline V gene are NNHDY and SYVADS. The part of the CDR3 DNA that was read is TGTGCCAGCAGTGATGACAGGGACACCGGG. It codes for CASSDDRDTG. The CDR3 in full is CASSDDRDTGQLYF.

This clone was seen more than once but under ten times. The germline and genes are mouse ones. The sequenced fragment ends 4 residues before the CDR3 boundary, so the rest is inferred from the germline J gene. V gene TRBV13-2 combines with J gene TRBJ1-2; 10 nucleotides line up with TRBD1. The trim removed 0 bases at V and 3 bases at J, leaving 5 bases unmatched. CDR1 is NNHNN, CDR2 SYGAGS, per germline (reference sequence). CDR3 size: 16 residues. The CDR3 loop is CASGDAGTGAYSDYTF. CDR3 DNA (partial): TGTGCCAGCGGTGATGCGGGGACAGGGGCTTACTCC.

Points on this clone: Here the gene names and germline are mouse. Incomplete CDR3 DNA: TGCACCTGCAGTGCGCAGTTTAACCAAGAC. Amino acid sequence: CTCSAQFNQD. The complete CDR3 reads CTCSAQFNQDTQYF. The chain uses TRBV1 and TRBJ2-5; D ambiguous. The sequence runs out 4 residues before the end of the CDR3; the remainder is reconstructed from the germline J gene. The CDR3 is 14 amino acids. Germline CDR1 NSQYPW, CDR2 LRSPGD (reference sequence). V was cut by 3 bases and J by 0 bases, with 7 bases left in between.

This clone was counted a few times. A much larger clonotype is one base distant, so this may be a read error. The genes and germline here are from mouse. The read gets to within 4 residues of the CDR3 end, and the germline J gene fills in the rest. The identical CDR3 is also encoded by other nucleotide sequences in the sample. The chain couples TRBV13-3 to TRBJ2-3, with D possibly TRBD2 on 5 matching bases. CDR3 length equals 14 residues. CDR1 and CDR2 (germline): NNHDY, SYVADS. Trimming pared 3 bases from V and 0 bases from J, leaving 8 bases between. The sequenced CDR3 bases are TGTGCCAGCAGTGTTTGGGGTAGTGCAGAA. Residues: CASSVWGSAE. In full, the CDR3 is CASSVWGSAETLYF.

This clone was picked up a small number of times. Gene names and germline match the mouse. Read data end 4 residues before the CDR3 end; the end is taken from the germline J gene. V and J are TRBV13-3 and TRBJ2-3, with a tentative D call TRBD2 (6 bases). The CDR3 consists of 16 residues. The V end was cut by 0 bases, the J end by 0 bases, with 11 bases between. Germline V lookup: CDR1 NNHDY, CDR2 SYVADS. CDR3 sequence reads: CASSDALGPSAETLYF. Partial CDR3 DNA: TGTGCCAGCAGTGATGCCCTGGGGCCTAGTGCAGAA.

This clone came up a few times. All gene names here are mouse names. Read data end 4 residues before the CDR3 end; the end is taken from the germline J gene. Additional DNA sequences in this sample encode the identical CDR3. The J gene is TRBJ2-3, the V gene TRBV1; TRBD2 agrees at 7 bases. This CDR3 has 14 amino acids. Germline CDR1 NSQYPW, CDR2 LRSPGD (reference sequence). V shed 3 bases, J shed 1 base, and the junction held 1 base outside the gene matches. The CDR3 is CTCSAGTGAETLYF. The DNA read from the CDR3 is TGCACCTGCAGTGCCGGGACTGGTGCAGAA.

Only a few counts were recorded for this clone. Germline and genes here are mouse. Distinct nucleotide sequences in the sample also encode this CDR3. CDR3 bases read: TGTGCCAGCAGTGGTAGGACTGGGCAAAAC. It is translated as CASSGRTGQN. The full CDR3 protein reads CASSGRTGQNTLYF. This chain joins TRBV13-1 and TRBJ2-4; 8 positions match TRBD2. The read ends 4 residues early relative to the CDR3; the germline J gene fills the gap. This CDR3 is 14 amino acids long. The germline V gene has CDR1 NSHNY and CDR2 SYGAGN. Trimming cost V 3 bases and J 3 bases; bases outside gene matches: 3.

In regard to this clone: The listed genes are named as in mouse. Sequencing ends 4 residues short of the CDR3 end; the germline J gene provides the rest. The V and J genes are TRBV19 and TRBJ2-3, with TRBD2 matching over 7 bases. The CDR3 consists of 16 residues. The junction had 8 bases not matched to a gene; V was cut back by 3 bases and J by 1 base. The V gene's germline CDR1 is FNHDT and CDR2 SITEND (reference sequence). The sequenced CDR3 bases are TGTGCCAGCAGTAGACCGCTGGGGGAGGGTGCAGAA. This sequence encodes CASSRPLGEGAE. The full CDR3 reads CASSRPLGEGAETLYF.

This clone was seen a few times. Gene names are the mouse ones. The CDR3 is cut off 4 residues early in the read; its end comes from the germline J gene. The chain carries TRBV5 and TRBJ1-2; 8 nucleotides align to TRBD1. Germline lookup yields CDR1 LGHNA and CDR2 YNLKQL (reference sequence). CDR3 length: 15 residues. Unmatched junction bases numbered 4, after V lost 0 bases and J lost 4 bases. The DNA read from the CDR3 is TGTGCCAGCAGCCAAGAGACAGGGGTTTCCTCC. Protein sequence: CASSQETGVSS. The CDR3 in its entirety is CASSQETGVSSDYTF.

As regards this clone: The gene names here belong to mouse. The missing CDR3 end, 4 residues past where the read stops, is filled in from the germline J gene. V usage is TRBV17 and J usage is TRBJ1-2; 9 nucleotides match TRBD1. The length of the CDR3 is 13 residues. Per germline, CDR1 MNHDT and CDR2 YYDKIL. The sequenced CDR3 bases are TGTGCTAGCAGTAGAGGACAGGGGGCC. Amino acids: CASSRGQGA. The entire CDR3 is CASSRGQGADYTF.